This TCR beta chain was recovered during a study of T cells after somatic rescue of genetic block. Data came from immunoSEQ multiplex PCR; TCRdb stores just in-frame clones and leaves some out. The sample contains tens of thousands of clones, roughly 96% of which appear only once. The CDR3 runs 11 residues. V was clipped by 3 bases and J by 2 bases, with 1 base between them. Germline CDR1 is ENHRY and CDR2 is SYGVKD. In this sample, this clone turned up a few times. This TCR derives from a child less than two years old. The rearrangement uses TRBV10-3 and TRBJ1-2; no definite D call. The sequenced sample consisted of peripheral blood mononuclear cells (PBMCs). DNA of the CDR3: TGTGCCATCAGTGACAACTATGGCTACACCTTC. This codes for CAISDNYGYTF.